These 30 T cell receptor beta chains share one sample of origin, sequenced in a study of cytomegalovirus exposure and HLA in healthy donors. Both 60 Vbeta primers and 13 Jbeta primers went into the PCR. Assay: immunoSEQ multiplex PCR; the TCRdb copy retains only in-frame clones and omits some. Of roughly 140,000 clones detected, approximately 78% appear once; the ten largest clones hold around 2.5%. The specimen sequenced was PBMCs. The receptor set was obtained from a woman younger than 30 in good health and CMV-seropositive.

The rearrangement joins TRBV27 to TRBJ2-7; 7 positions match TRBD2. CDR1 and CDR2 from the germline V gene are MNHEY and SMNVEV (reference sequence). V lost 5 bases and J lost 3; bases outside the gene matches: 13. This CDR3 region has 16 residues. CDR3 region: CASSPSSGAPYYEQYF. CDR3 DNA: TGTGCCAGCAGTCCCTCAAGCGGGGCCCCATACTACGAGCAGTACTTC.

This clone has only a few counts. The chain has TRBV6-1 and TRBJ1-5, with 7 bases aligning to TRBD1. CDR3 length: 15 amino acids. V lost 6 bases to trimming and J lost 4 bases; unmatched junction nucleotides: 9. The germline gives CDR1 MNHNS, CDR2 SASEGT. As DNA, the CDR3 is TGTGCCAGCAGCGGAAAGGGACAGCTGAATCAGCCCCAGCATTTT. Translating it yields CASSGKGQLNQPQHF.

The V call is TRBV7-2, the J call TRBJ2-7, with TRBD2 matching 7 bases. Germline trimming cut 0 bases from V and 2 bases from J; bases unmatched to any gene: 4. This CDR3 contains 15 residues. Germline lookup yields CDR1 SGHTA and CDR2 FQGNSA. CDR3 sequence (DNA): TGTGCCAGCAGCTTAGCGCCGGCGGGGGCCTACGAGCAGTACTTC. Translation: CASSLAPAGAYEQYF.

The chain combines TRBV11-2 with TRBJ1-2; possible D gene TRBD1, 6 bases. This CDR3 is built from 15 residues. Per the germline V gene, CDR1 is SGHAT and CDR2 is FQNNGV. V was clipped by 2 bases and J by 1 base, with 11 bases between them. For the CDR3, the DNA is TGTGCCAGCAGCTTAAAGGCAGGGGTTAACTATGGCTACACCTTC. Translation: CASSLKAGVNYGYTF.

The chain employs TRBV9 and TRBJ1-4; D unresolved. Germline CDR1 reads SGDLS; CDR2 reads YYNGEE. The CDR3 is 16 residues long. The V end lost 2 bases, the J end lost 7 bases, and 18 bases lay between the germline ends. The CDR3 coding sequence is TGTGCCAGCAGCGTGGACCCTGATCGAGAGGGTGAAAAACTGTTTTTT. Its translation is CASSVDPDREGEKLFF.

This chain uses TRBV2 with TRBJ2-3, with a tentative D call TRBD2 (5 bases). V lost 7 bases, J lost 0 bases, and 11 bases lay in between. The germline V gene encodes CDR1 SNHLY and CDR2 FYNNEI. CDR3 length equals 14 residues. For the CDR3, the DNA is TGTGCCAGCAAGCCACTAGTCAGCACAGATACGCAGTATTTT. It is translated as CASKPLVSTDTQYF.

The chain joins TRBV4-3 to TRBJ2-3; D gene unclear. The germline V gene has CDR1 LGHNA and CDR2 YSLEER. Trimming left V 1 base short and J 6 bases short, with 11 bases between. CDR3 length: 14 amino acids. The CDR3 nucleotides are TGCGCCAGCAGCCAAGCACGGGTTAGGGATACGCAGTATTTT. Its protein product is CASSQARVRDTQYF.

The rearrangement uses TRBV5-1 and TRBJ2-1; 8 bases match TRBD1. This CDR3 is built from 15 residues. CDR1 SGHRS and CDR2 YFSETQ come from the germline V gene. V gave up 0 bases and J gave up 2 bases; unmatched junction bases: 1. CDR3 protein: CASSLAGQAYNEQFF. CDR3 in DNA: TGCGCCAGCAGCTTGGCGGGACAGGCCTACAATGAGCAGTTCTTC.

The chain uses TRBV19 and TRBJ1-5, with 7 bases lining up with TRBD1. CDR3 length: 14 residues. The germline V gene encodes CDR1 LNHDA and CDR2 SQIVND (reference sequence). Trimming removed 6 bases from V and 8 bases from J; junction bases left unmatched: 10. The CDR3, as DNA: TGTGCCAGTAGAAGAACAAGGGGGCCCAAGCCCCAGCATTTT. Amino acids: CASRRTRGPKPQHF. The entire variable domain, with the rest obtained from reference TRBV19 and TRBJ1-5, is as follows: DGGITQSPKYLFRKEGQNVTLSCEQNLNHDAMYWYRQDPGQGLRLIYYSQIVNDFQKGDIAEGYSVSREKKESFPLTVTSAQKNPTAFYLCASRRTRGPKPQHFGDGTRLSIL.

The chain links TRBV4-3 to TRBJ1-3; a possible D gene is TRBD1 (5 bases). The CDR3 runs 14 residues. Looked up from germline, CDR1 is LGHNA and CDR2 is YSLEER. Trimming pared 3 bases from V and 2 bases from J, leaving 8 bases between. The CDR3 is CASSQGTTGNTIYF. CDR3 nucleotide sequence: TGCGCCAGCAGCCAGGGGACTACTGGAAACACCATATATTTT.

J is TRBJ2-7 and V is TRBV6-6; 7 bases match TRBD2. After removal of 7 bases from V and 4 bases from J, the junction contained 10 bases not matched to a gene. The CDR3 is 14 residues long. The germline V gene has CDR1 MNHNY and CDR2 SVGAGI (reference sequence). The CDR3 nucleotides read TGTGCCAGCATGGCGGGGGAGAGAAGGTACGAGCAGTACTTC. It specifies CASMAGERRYEQYF.

This sequence joins TRBV11-2 and TRBJ1-2; D is perhaps TRBD1 (5 bases). CDR1 is SGHAT, CDR2 FQNNGV, per germline. V was shortened by 5 bases and J by 0 bases, with 10 bases between the two germline ends. This CDR3 spans 14 amino acids. The CDR3 here is CASSRGTSNYGYTF. CDR3 nucleotide sequence: TGTGCCAGCAGCCGGGGGACGTCTAACTATGGCTACACCTTC.

The chain joins TRBV7-7 to TRBJ2-3, with no clear D. CDR1 and CDR2 (germline): SSHAT, FNYEAQ (reference sequence). The CDR3 runs to 14 residues. Trimming cost V 5 bases and J 1 base, with 10 bases left between them. The CDR3 here is CASSPSLGTDTQYF. Written as DNA, the CDR3 is TGTGCCAGCAGCCCTTCACTGGGCACAGATACGCAGTATTTT. The full variable domain, in which reference TRBV7-7 and TRBJ2-3 provide the parts outside the CDR3, is GAGVSQSPRYKVTKRGQDVTLRCDPISSHATLYWYQQALGQGPEFLTYFNYEAQPDKSGLPSDRFSAERPEGSISTLTIQRTEQRDSAMYRCASSPSLGTDTQYFGPGTRLTVL.

This clone came up a few times. This chain joins TRBV4-1 and TRBJ1-2; 9 bases align to TRBD1. The germline V gene has CDR1 MGHRA and CDR2 YSYEKL. Germline trimming cut 6 bases from V and 5 bases from J; bases unmatched to any gene: 10. The CDR3 contains 15 residues. The chain's CDR3 is CASRVTGGPRYGYTF. The CDR3 DNA follows: TGCGCCAGCAGGGTTACAGGGGGCCCTCGATATGGCTACACCTTC.

The chain couples TRBV14 to TRBJ1-4, with D perhaps TRBD1 (5 bases). The V end lost 4 bases, the J end lost 8 bases, and 17 bases lay between the germline ends. The CDR3 is 15 residues long. The V gene's germline CDR1 is SGHDN and CDR2 FVKESK. CDR3 in DNA: TGTGCCAGCAGCCGGTATGACAGATTCGGCGAAAAACTGTTTTTT. This gives the protein CASSRYDRFGEKLFF. The full variable domain, in which reference TRBV14 and TRBJ1-4 provide the parts outside the CDR3, is EAGVTQFPSHSVIEKGQTVTLRCDPISGHDNLYWYRRVMGKEIKFLLHFVKESKQDESGMPNNRFLAERTGGTYSTLKVQPAELEDSGVYFCASSRYDRFGEKLFFGSGTQLSVL.

V gene TRBV10-3 combines with J gene TRBJ2-7; D is possibly TRBD2 (5 bases). Between the trimmed V and J ends, which lost 5 bases and 0 bases, there was a span of 11 bases. The CDR3 sequence is 14 residues long. CDR1 is ENHRY and CDR2 is SYGVKD in the germline V gene. In DNA form, the CDR3 reads TGTGCCATCAGTCCGTCGGGGAGCTCCTACGAGCAGTACTTC. Its protein product is CAISPSGSSYEQYF.

This chain uses TRBV5-1 with TRBJ2-1, with a possible D match to TRBD2 (5 bases). V was trimmed by 4 bases and J by 1 base, leaving 12 bases between them. The CDR3 is 15 residues long. CDR1 is SGHRS and CDR2 is YFSETQ in the germline V gene. The CDR3 DNA follows: TGCGCCAGCAGCCAAGACTATAATTCCTACAATGAGCAGTTCTTC. As protein: CASSQDYNSYNEQFF.

V and J are TRBV19 and TRBJ2-1; TRBD2 matches 7 bases. Losses at the gene ends were 0 bases for V and 3 bases for J; bases not matched to a gene: 5. The CDR3 covers 16 residues. The V gene's germline CDR1 is LNHDA and CDR2 SQIVND (reference sequence). CDR3 in amino acids: CASSIEAGDFYNEQFF. The CDR3 DNA reads as TGTGCCAGTAGTATAGAGGCGGGGGACTTCTACAATGAGCAGTTCTTC.

The CDR3 is CASNPRGISEAFF. CDR3 coding DNA: TGCGCCAGCAACCCCAGGGGGATCTCTGAAGCTTTCTTT. The chain is built from TRBV10-1 and TRBJ1-1; 7 bases agree with TRBD1. The germline gives CDR1 WNHNN, CDR2 SYGVQD (reference sequence). V shed 7 bases, J shed 6 bases, and the junction held 8 bases outside the gene matches. The length of the CDR3 is 13 residues.

The chain links TRBV7-9 to TRBJ2-1; TRBD1 matches 9 bases. This CDR3 comprises 14 residues. Germline V CDR1 and CDR2: SEHNR, FQNEAQ (reference sequence). After removal of 5 bases from V and 8 bases from J, the junction contained 7 bases not matched to a gene. CDR3 DNA: TGTGCCAGCAGCAACAGGGGGCTCACGGATGAGCAGTTCTTC. Encoded protein: CASSNRGLTDEQFF.

The rearrangement links TRBV6-1 to TRBJ1-1; D unresolved. CDR1 and CDR2 (germline): MNHNS, SASEGT. The V end lost 2 bases, the J end lost 0 bases, and 10 bases lay between the germline ends. The CDR3 spans 15 residues. Written as DNA, the CDR3 is TGTGCCAGCAGTGAATCGCGGGGATTGAACACTGAAGCTTTCTTT. Protein product: CASSESRGLNTEAFF.

V gene TRBV4-1 combines with J gene TRBJ2-1; 8 bases agree with TRBD1. The length of the CDR3 is 15 residues. Per the germline V gene, CDR1 is MGHRA and CDR2 is YSYEKL. After removal of 4 bases from V and 0 bases from J, the junction contained 2 bases not matched to a gene. The CDR3, as DNA: TGCGCCAGCAGCCCCGACAGGGGCTCCTACAATGAGCAGTTCTTC. Its protein product is CASSPDRGSYNEQFF.

The chain combines TRBV2 with TRBJ1-5; TRBD1 agrees at 7 bases. Germline values: CDR1 SNHLY, CDR2 FYNNEI. This CDR3 has 14 residues. Trimming at V came to 8 bases and at J to 4 bases, leaving 8 bases not matched to a gene. CDR3 loop: CASGGRDRNQPQHF. In DNA, the CDR3 is TGTGCCAGCGGGGGCCGGGACAGAAATCAGCCCCAGCATTTT.

This clone has only a few counts. The chain employs TRBV6-4 and TRBJ2-3, with TRBD2 identical over 8 bases. The ends lost 4 bases at V and 0 bases at J; junction bases unmatched: 3. CDR3 length: 15 residues. The germline CDR1 and CDR2 sequences are MRHNA and SNTAGT. The CDR3 sequence: CASSAGGPSTDTQYF. In DNA form, the CDR3 reads TGTGCCAGCAGTGCGGGGGGGCCTAGCACAGATACGCAGTATTTT.

The chain recombines TRBV6-1 with TRBJ1-1; 10 bases are shared with TRBD1. V was clipped by 4 bases and J by 4 bases; unmatched bases: 12. CDR3 length: 17 amino acids. Per germline, CDR1 MNHNS and CDR2 SASEGT. The CDR3 sequence: CASSAGKTGGVSTEAFF. The CDR3 DNA reads TGTGCCAGCAGTGCCGGTAAGACAGGGGGCGTCAGCACTGAAGCTTTCTTT.

The CDR3 loop is CASSQTGGPSEQYF. CDR3 DNA: TGTGCCAGCAGTCAGACAGGGGGACCCTCCGAGCAGTACTTC. The chain carries TRBV27 and TRBJ2-7; 9 nucleotides agree with TRBD1. The CDR3 extends over 14 amino acids. V lost 5 bases and J lost 6; bases outside the gene matches: 8. CDR1 is MNHEY, CDR2 SMNVEV, per germline (reference sequence).

The sample holds a few counts of this clone. Here the CDR3 DNA reads TGTGCCACCTATACAGGGTACGGCAATCAGCCCCAGCATTTT. This translates into CATYTGYGNQPQHF. The rearrangement joins TRBV6-1 to TRBJ1-5, with a possible D match to TRBD1 (6 bases). The V end was cut by 10 bases, the J end by 2 bases, with 15 bases between. The CDR3 has 14 amino acids. The germline V gene encodes CDR1 MNHNS and CDR2 SASEGT.

The rearrangement joins TRBV5-6 to TRBJ1-2; no reliable D call. Deletions cut 0 bases from V and 5 bases from J, with 14 bases between. Germline V gives CDR1 SGHDT, CDR2 YYEEEE. The CDR3 has 15 residues. The CDR3 coding sequence is TGTGCCAGCAGCTTGGATGGAGAAAAGTCATATGGCTACACCTTC. Translated: CASSLDGEKSYGYTF.

This clone showed up just a few times. This chain links TRBV5-6 with TRBJ1-3, with D maybe TRBD1 (5 bases). V lost 3 bases, J lost 10 bases, and 11 bases lay in between. CDR3 size: 12 residues. From germline, CDR1 is SGHDT and CDR2 YYEEEE. DNA for the CDR3: TGTGCCAGCAGCTCATCGGGGGAAACCATATATTTT. It is translated as CASSSSGETIYF.

V is TRBV10-3 and J is TRBJ1-2; D unresolved. V lost 2 bases, J lost 5 bases, and 15 bases lay in between. The germline V gene has CDR1 ENHRY and CDR2 SYGVKD. The CDR3 is 15 residues long. The CDR3 sequence: CAISEKRWVGYGYTF. DNA for the CDR3: TGTGCCATCAGTGAGAAGCGGTGGGTTGGGTATGGCTACACCTTC.